One TCR beta chain is described in this entry. What it recognizes is unknown. These data come from a study of early stage breast cancer tumors. About the research overall: Of some 15 invasive breast tumors, twelve were hormone receptor-positive, HER2-negative. Points from the study as a whole: Compared with adjacent normal breast, tumors showed about 2.5-fold denser, more clonal T cells.

This CDR3 has 13 amino acids. The germline V gene has CDR1 LNHNV and CDR2 YYDKDF (reference sequence). The V and J ends lost 3 bases and 3 bases respectively, with 6 bases between them. The data were produced by immunoSEQ multiplex PCR, yet TCRdb's version contains in-frame clones alone and is incomplete. The profile shows tens of thousands of clones, around 80% of them singletons. This clonotype was sampled from a person aged 55 to 75 with breast cancer. The sequencing sample was made of blood. The chain joins TRBV15 to TRBJ1-5, with D hard to call. DNA for the CDR3: TGTGCCACCAGCAGCCAGAACAATCAGCCCCAGCATTTT. This gives the protein CATSSQNNQPQHF.